One and the same sample provided the 22 T cell receptor beta chains below, sequenced in a study of blood T cell repertoires in COVID-19. Some clones are missing from TCRdb's copy, which holds only in-frame ones; the method was immunoSEQ multiplex PCR. The sample has 140,000 to 150,000 clones; around 86% are singletons. Sequencing used peripheral blood. Every receptor here comes from a human donor in a cohort sampled during active COVID-19.

CDR3 bases: TGTGCCAGCAGTGAAGGGAGCACTGAAGCTTTCTTT. This gives the protein CASSEGSTEAFF. The V gene is TRBV2, the J gene TRBJ1-1; D is uncertain. Germline loops: CDR1 SNHLY, CDR2 FYNNEI. This CDR3 spans 12 amino acids. The V and J ends lost 1 base and 4 bases respectively, with 4 bases between them.

The rearrangement joins TRBV24-1 to TRBJ2-7, with D possibly being TRBD2 (5 bases). V was pared by 6 bases and J by 6 bases, with 11 bases between. CDR3 length equals 12 residues. CDR1 is KGHDR, CDR2 SFDVKD, per germline. Written as DNA, the CDR3 is TGTGCCACCAGTCATCCGGGAACCGAGCAGTACTTC. Protein sequence: CATSHPGTEQYF.

The V call is TRBV7-2, the J call TRBJ1-1; 10 bases are a match to TRBD1. The CDR3 runs 15 residues. The J segment lost 5 bases and the V segment lost 4 bases, leaving 7 bases of the junction unmatched. Germline CDR1 is SGHTA and CDR2 is FQGNSA. The CDR3 DNA reads as TGTGCCAGCAGCTCGCGACAGGGGGCGGTTACTGAAGCTTTCTTT. This sequence encodes CASSSRQGAVTEAFF.

This rearrangement joins TRBV28 to TRBJ2-3; D possibly corresponds to TRBD2 (6 bases). Between the trimmed V and J ends, which lost 3 bases and 4 bases, there was a span of 23 bases. Germline V gene lookup returns CDR1 MDHEN and CDR2 SYDVKM. This CDR3 has 18 residues. The CDR3, as DNA: TGTGCCAGCAGTTTGGGGGTAGCGGTCGTGACCGGGGCAGATACGCAGTATTTT. Translated: CASSLGVAVVTGADTQYF.

The chain carries TRBV9 and TRBJ2-7, with 10 positions matching TRBD2. V trimming: 3 bases; J trimming: 3 bases; junction bases outside the gene matches: 3. CDR1 SGDLS and CDR2 YYNGEE come from the germline V gene. The CDR3 covers 14 residues. CDR3 in amino acids: CASSGGTSVYEQYF. The CDR3 DNA reads TGTGCCAGCAGCGGCGGGACTAGCGTCTACGAGCAGTACTTC.

The V gene is TRBV6-5, the J gene TRBJ1-1; 7 bases are a match to TRBD1. CDR3 length: 15 amino acids. V lost 7 bases to trimming and J lost 4 bases; unmatched junction nucleotides: 12. Per germline, CDR1 MNHEY and CDR2 SVGAGI. The CDR3 sequence: CASTVRNRGSTEAFF. The CDR3 DNA is TGTGCCAGCACCGTCCGCAACAGGGGTTCCACTGAAGCTTTCTTT.

Written as DNA, the CDR3 is TGTGCCAGCAGCGCCCCGGGAGGGGAGGCCTACAATGAGCAGTTCTTC. This gives the protein CASSAPGGEAYNEQFF. The chain combines TRBV9 with TRBJ2-1; 8 positions match TRBD2. This CDR3 contains 16 residues. After removal of 3 bases from V and 2 bases from J, the junction contained 7 bases not matched to a gene. In germline, CDR1 is SGDLS, CDR2 YYNGEE.

In its sample, this clone was seen once. This chain connects TRBV5-1 to TRBJ2-3; TRBD2 aligns across 9 bases. The V gene end was trimmed by 0 bases and the J gene end by 6 bases; junction bases not matched to a gene: 5. The CDR3 extends over 15 amino acids. The V gene's germline CDR1 is SGHRS and CDR2 YFSETQ. The CDR3 is CASSLVAGGPDTQYF. As DNA, the CDR3 is TGCGCCAGCAGCTTGGTTGCGGGAGGGCCGGATACGCAGTATTTT.

The CDR3 is CASSLRIGGYEQYF. The CDR3 nucleotides are TGTGCCAGCAGTTTAAGGATCGGCGGCTACGAGCAGTACTTC. The chain is built from TRBV27 and TRBJ2-7; unclear D gene. The CDR3 sequence is 14 residues long. The V end was cut by 2 bases, the J end by 3 bases, with 11 bases between. Per germline, CDR1 MNHEY and CDR2 SMNVEV (reference sequence).

The V and J genes are TRBV7-8 and TRBJ2-5; 8 nucleotides align to TRBD1. CDR1 is SGHVS and CDR2 is FQNEAQ in the germline V gene. After removal of 1 base from V and 2 bases from J, the junction contained 12 bases not matched to a gene. The CDR3 is made up of 18 amino acids. CDR3 in amino acids: CASSLVGSRGRVQETQYF. For the CDR3, the DNA is TGTGCCAGCAGCTTAGTGGGTAGCAGGGGGCGAGTTCAAGAGACCCAGTACTTC.

The genes are TRBV27 and TRBJ1-1, with D possibly TRBD1 on 6 matching bases. Deletions cut 2 bases from V and 7 bases from J, with 17 bases between. Germline CDR1 reads MNHEY; CDR2 reads SMNVEV (reference sequence). The CDR3 is 15 amino acids. The CDR3 is CASSLIGQRYNEAFF. CDR3 nucleotides: TGTGCCAGCAGTTTAATCGGACAGAGATACAATGAAGCTTTCTTT.

J is TRBJ2-1 and V is TRBV27; 7 bases map to TRBD1. Looked up from germline, CDR1 is MNHEY and CDR2 is SMNVEV (reference sequence). V trimming: 5 bases; J trimming: 0 bases; junction bases outside the gene matches: 4. The CDR3 totals 15 residues. The CDR3 loop reads CASSKGQSSYNEQFF. The CDR3, as DNA: TGTGCCAGCAGTAAGGGACAGTCCTCCTACAATGAGCAGTTCTTC.

The chain carries TRBV5-1 and TRBJ2-7; 10 bases match TRBD1. The CDR3 is 18 amino acids. Germline CDR1 is SGHRS and CDR2 is YFSETQ. The ends lost 0 bases at V and 2 bases at J; junction bases unmatched: 11. The chain's CDR3 is CASSLASSFGTGAYEQYF. DNA for the CDR3: TGCGCCAGCAGCTTGGCCTCGTCTTTCGGGACAGGGGCCTACGAGCAGTACTTC.

This clone was detected once. The rearrangement links TRBV18 to TRBJ1-5; 8 bases match TRBD1. Looked up from germline, CDR1 is KGHSH and CDR2 is LQKENI. V was pared by 3 bases and J by 7 bases, with 8 bases of the junction left unmatched. The CDR3 covers 15 residues. The CDR3 DNA reads as TGTGCCAGCTCACCGTACCGGGACAGGATCCAGCCCCAGCATTTT. Amino acid sequence: CASSPYRDRIQPQHF.

The CDR3 loop is CASSPPDSRTTNEKLFF. CDR3 DNA sequence: TGTGCCAGCTCACCGCCGGACAGTAGAACAACTAATGAAAAACTGTTTTTT. The rearrangement joins TRBV18 to TRBJ1-4; TRBD1 might be the D (6 bases). Germline V lookup: CDR1 KGHSH, CDR2 LQKENI. Trimming pared 3 bases from V and 0 bases from J, leaving 14 bases between. The CDR3 spans 17 residues. Complete variable domain (other parts from reference TRBV18 and TRBJ1-4): NAGVMQNPRHLVRRRGQEARLRCSPMKGHSHVYWYRQLPEEGLKFMVYLQKENIIDESGMPKERFSAEFPKEGPSILRIQQVVRGDSAAYFCASSPPDSRTTNEKLFFGSGTQLSVL.

V and J are TRBV7-9 and TRBJ2-3; 11 bases match TRBD2. Germline V gene sequence: CDR1 SEHNR, CDR2 FQNEAQ (reference sequence). V was clipped by 1 base and J by 11 bases; unmatched bases: 5. The CDR3 runs to 14 residues. CDR3 sequence reads: CASSLVAGGLVQYF. The CDR3 DNA reads as TGTGCCAGCAGCTTAGTAGCGGGAGGGCTTGTGCAGTATTTT.

The V call is TRBV9, the J call TRBJ2-7; TRBD2 agrees at 7 bases. The trim removed 4 bases at V and 0 bases at J, leaving 4 bases unmatched. Germline V gene lookup returns CDR1 SGDLS and CDR2 YYNGEE. CDR3 size: 14 residues. The CDR3 loop reads CASSQAGNSYEQYF. The CDR3 region has the DNA TGTGCCAGCAGCCAAGCGGGAAACTCCTACGAGCAGTACTTC.

V is TRBV6-5 and J is TRBJ1-1; 7 nucleotides agree with TRBD1. V trimming: 9 bases; J trimming: 0 bases; junction bases outside the gene matches: 10. The germline gives CDR1 MNHEY, CDR2 SVGAGI. The CDR3 runs 15 residues. CDR3 bases: TGTGCCAGTGAAAAACTGGGACAGATGAACACTGAAGCTTTCTTT. This encodes CASEKLGQMNTEAFF.

This clone turned up a few times. V gene TRBV6-6 combines with J gene TRBJ1-2, with a tentative D call TRBD1 (6 bases). V shed 0 bases and J shed 6 bases, with 14 bases lying between them. The CDR3 length is 15 residues. The germline gives CDR1 MNHNY, CDR2 SVGAGI (reference sequence). The CDR3 is CASSYSTGGLDGYTF. The CDR3 DNA reads TGTGCCAGCAGTTACTCGACGGGGGGGCTGGATGGCTACACCTTC.

The chain has TRBV29-1 and TRBJ2-1; D possibly corresponds to TRBD2 (5 bases). V was pared by 1 base and J by 7 bases, with 11 bases between. Germline CDR1 and CDR2: SQVTM and ANQGSEA. This CDR3 is 13 amino acids long. The CDR3 is CSVEGGGRNEQFF. The CDR3 DNA sequence: TGCAGCGTTGAAGGAGGAGGTAGAAATGAGCAGTTCTTC.

J is TRBJ1-1 and V is TRBV18; tentative D call: TRBD1 (5 bases). Germline CDR1 KGHSH, CDR2 LQKENI. Trimming shortened V by 2 bases and J by 0 bases, and 13 bases separated the two germline ends. CDR3 length: 16 amino acids. In nucleotides, the CDR3 is TGTGCCAGCTCACCAAGCTTGACAGCCATGAACACTGAAGCTTTCTTT. It encodes CASSPSLTAMNTEAFF.

The V gene is TRBV7-9, the J gene TRBJ2-2; D gene unclear. From germline, CDR1 is SEHNR and CDR2 FQNEAQ (reference sequence). The V end lost 3 bases, the J end lost 5 bases, and 7 bases lay between the germline ends. CDR3 size: 13 residues. CDR3 nucleotides: TGTGCCAGCAGCTTTGGCAGGACCGGGGAGCTGTTTTTT. As protein: CASSFGRTGELFF. Together with reference TRBV7-9 and TRBJ2-2, the CDR3 gives the full variable domain: DTGVSQNPRHKITKRGQNVTFRCDPISEHNRLYWYRQTLGQGPEFLTYFQNEAQLEKSRLLSDRFSAERPKGSFSTLEIQRTEQGDSAMYLCASSFGRTGELFFGEGSRLTVL.